One and the same sample provided the 12 T cell receptor beta chains below, sequenced in a study of early T cells in non-severe SARS-CoV-2 infection. TCRdb processed the 5' RACE reads anew with MiXCR; each CDR3 protein has one entry. The sample shows about 32,000 distinct CDR3 sequences, around 3.9% of them seen only once. Sequencing was carried out using whole blood. The origin of the receptors is an adult who was a healthcare worker with PCR-confirmed SARS-CoV-2 infection or an uninfected control (not recorded which).

This clonotype was counted at least ten times. The rearrangement links TRBV28 to TRBJ1-6; 7 positions agree with TRBD1. Trimming cost V 3 bases and J 12 bases; bases outside gene matches: 11. The CDR3 spans 15 residues. Germline lookup yields CDR1 MDHEN and CDR2 SYDVKM. For the CDR3, the DNA is TGTGCCAGCAGTTTTCCCCCGGGACAGAAGGAACCCCTCCACTTT. This gives the protein CASSFPPGQKEPLHF.

This clonotype appeared many times. V gene TRBV24-1 combines with J gene TRBJ2-5; 11 bases match TRBD2. The CDR3 length is 16 residues. Germline V gene sequence: CDR1 KGHDR, CDR2 SFDVKD. V shed 3 bases, J shed 0 bases, and the junction held 2 bases outside the gene matches. In nucleotides, the CDR3 is TGTGCCACCAGTGATCCGGGACTAGCGGACCAAGAGACCCAGTACTTC. Its protein product is CATSDPGLADQETQYF.

This clonotype has only a few counts. The chain combines TRBV7-9 with TRBJ1-1, with D maybe TRBD1 (6 bases). CDR3 size: 15 residues. CDR1 and CDR2 from the germline V gene are SEHNR and FQNEAQ (reference sequence). With 5 bases removed from V and 4 bases from J, the gap between germline ends came to 17 bases. The DNA for the CDR3 is TGTGCCAGCAGCCGAGGCCGGGGGGCTGGCACTGAAGCTTTCTTT. Translated: CASSRGRGAGTEAFF.

This clonotype was detected only a few times. The CDR3 region has the DNA TGTGCCATCAGTGAGTCGGGTAGCGGGGTAAATGAGCAGTTCTTC. It codes for CAISESGSGVNEQFF. The chain carries TRBV10-3 and TRBJ2-1; 8 nucleotides agree with TRBD2. This CDR3 has 15 residues. V lost 0 bases, J lost 7 bases, and 5 bases stayed unmatched. Germline V gene sequence: CDR1 ENHRY, CDR2 SYGVKD.

This clonotype came up many times. The chain is built from TRBV10-3 and TRBJ2-1; 10 nucleotides agree with TRBD2. The CDR3 totals 16 residues. Germline lookup yields CDR1 ENHRY and CDR2 SYGVKD. The trim removed 3 bases at V and 10 bases at J, leaving 12 bases unmatched. CDR3 loop: CAISDRTSGRVVEQFF. As DNA, the CDR3 is TGTGCCATCAGTGATCGGACTAGCGGCCGAGTAGTAGAGCAGTTCTTC.

There are many counts of this clonotype. The rearrangement uses TRBV11-2 and TRBJ2-5; TRBD2 matches 8 bases. The CDR3 is made up of 13 amino acids. Germline CDR1 and CDR2: SGHAT and FQNNGV. J was trimmed by 4 bases and V by 5 bases; bases with no gene match: 3. For the CDR3, the DNA is TGTGCCAGCAGCAGCGGGACTAGAGAGACCCAGTACTTC. Its translation: CASSSGTRETQYF.

In its sample, this clonotype was seen many times. The chain couples TRBV13 to TRBJ2-2; 10 bases align to TRBD2. Germline CDR1 PRHDT, CDR2 FYEKMQ (reference sequence). The length of the CDR3 is 20 residues. V lost 2 bases and J lost 1; bases outside the gene matches: 13. CDR3 amino acids: CASSLLTRLAGAQNTGELFF. The CDR3 coding sequence is TGTGCCAGCAGCTTACTTACTAGGCTAGCGGGGGCCCAGAACACCGGGGAGCTGTTTTTT.

V usage is TRBV7-9 and J usage is TRBJ1-2, with D possibly matching TRBD1 (5 bases). The germline V and J ends were trimmed by 5 bases and 2 bases, with 12 bases remaining between them. CDR1 and CDR2 from the germline V gene are SEHNR and FQNEAQ (reference sequence). The CDR3 runs 14 residues. The CDR3: CASSRRDGNYGYTF. CDR3 DNA sequence: TGTGCCAGCAGCCGCCGGGACGGAAACTATGGCTACACCTTC.

This clonotype has a count of ten or more. This rearrangement joins TRBV12-3 or TRBV12-4 to TRBJ1-2, with a possible D match to TRBD1 (6 bases). Trimming took 6 bases from V and 6 from J, leaving 20 bases between them. CDR3 length equals 15 residues. The CDR3 spells CASSPSPDSTHGYTF. The CDR3 bases are TGTGCCAGCAGCCCTAGCCCGGACAGCACCCATGGCTACACCTTC.

This clonotype was seen a few times. The CDR3 sequence is CASSLGGQGFGYTF. The CDR3 DNA sequence: TGTGCCAGCAGCTTAGGGGGACAGGGTTTCGGCTACACCTTC. The chain uses TRBV7-9 and TRBJ1-2; 9 bases align to TRBD1. CDR3 length: 14 amino acids. Germline values: CDR1 SEHNR, CDR2 FQNEAQ (reference sequence). V shed 1 base, J shed 8 bases, and the junction held 5 bases outside the gene matches.

V usage is TRBV12-5 and J usage is TRBJ2-5; 8 bases match TRBD2. V gave up 6 bases and J gave up 5 bases; unmatched junction bases: 2. The CDR3 runs to 12 residues. Germline V gene sequence: CDR1 LGHNT, CDR2 FRNRAP. CDR3 amino acids: CASGSGSETQYF. The CDR3 DNA sequence: TGTGCTAGTGGCAGCGGGAGTGAGACCCAGTACTTC.

Ten or more counts support this clonotype. V gene TRBV5-4 combines with J gene TRBJ2-1, with D perhaps matching TRBD1 (5 bases). The CDR3 totals 15 residues. V was cut by 1 base and J by 4 bases, with 12 bases left in between. The germline V gene encodes CDR1 SGHNT and CDR2 YYREEE (reference sequence). CDR3 bases: TGTGCCAGCAGCTTGCAGGCAGGGTTTTACAATGAGCAGTTCTTC. Its protein is CASSLQAGFYNEQFF.